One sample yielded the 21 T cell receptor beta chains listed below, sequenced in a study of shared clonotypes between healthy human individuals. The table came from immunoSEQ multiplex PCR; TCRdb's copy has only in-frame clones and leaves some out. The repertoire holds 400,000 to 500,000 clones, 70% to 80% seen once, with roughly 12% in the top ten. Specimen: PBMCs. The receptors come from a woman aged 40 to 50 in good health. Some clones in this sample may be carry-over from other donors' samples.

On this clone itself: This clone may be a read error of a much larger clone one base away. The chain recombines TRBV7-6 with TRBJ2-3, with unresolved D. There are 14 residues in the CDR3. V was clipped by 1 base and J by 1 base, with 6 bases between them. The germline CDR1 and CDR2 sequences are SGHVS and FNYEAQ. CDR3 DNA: TGTGCCAGCAGCTTAGGGCAGGGCACAGATACGCAGTATTTT. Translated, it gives CASSLGQGTDTQYF.

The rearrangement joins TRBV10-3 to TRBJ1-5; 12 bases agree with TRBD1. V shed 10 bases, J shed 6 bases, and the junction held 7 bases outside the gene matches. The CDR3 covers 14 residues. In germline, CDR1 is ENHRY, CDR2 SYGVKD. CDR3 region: CATAGTGGVQPQHF. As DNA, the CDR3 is TGTGCCACTGCCGGGACAGGGGGCGTTCAGCCCCAGCATTTT.

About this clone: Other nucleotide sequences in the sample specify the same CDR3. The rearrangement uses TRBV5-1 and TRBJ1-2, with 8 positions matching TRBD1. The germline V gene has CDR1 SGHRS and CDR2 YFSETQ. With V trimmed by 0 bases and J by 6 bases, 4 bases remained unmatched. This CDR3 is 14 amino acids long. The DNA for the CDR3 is TGCGCCAGCAGCTTGGCAGGACAGGGTGATGGCTACACCTTC. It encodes CASSLAGQGDGYTF.

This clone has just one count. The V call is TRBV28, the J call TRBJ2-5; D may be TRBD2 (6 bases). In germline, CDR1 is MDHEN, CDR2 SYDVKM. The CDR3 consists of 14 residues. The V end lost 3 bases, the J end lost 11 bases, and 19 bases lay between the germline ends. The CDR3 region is CASSLALAIAEQYF. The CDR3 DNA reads TGTGCCAGCAGTTTGGCCCTAGCGATTGCGGAGCAGTACTTC.

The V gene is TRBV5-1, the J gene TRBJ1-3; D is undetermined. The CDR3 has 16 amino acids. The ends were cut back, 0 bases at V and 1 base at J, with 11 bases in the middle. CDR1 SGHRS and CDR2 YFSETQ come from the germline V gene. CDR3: CASSLEVTVSGNTIYF. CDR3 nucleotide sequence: TGCGCCAGCAGCTTGGAAGTTACAGTTTCTGGAAACACCATATATTTT.

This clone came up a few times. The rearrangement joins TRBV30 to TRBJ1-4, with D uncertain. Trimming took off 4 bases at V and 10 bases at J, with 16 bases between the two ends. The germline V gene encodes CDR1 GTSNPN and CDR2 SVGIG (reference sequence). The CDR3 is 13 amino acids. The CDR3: CAWTTGPKGKLFF. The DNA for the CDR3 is TGTGCCTGGACCACCGGACCCAAAGGAAAACTGTTTTTT.

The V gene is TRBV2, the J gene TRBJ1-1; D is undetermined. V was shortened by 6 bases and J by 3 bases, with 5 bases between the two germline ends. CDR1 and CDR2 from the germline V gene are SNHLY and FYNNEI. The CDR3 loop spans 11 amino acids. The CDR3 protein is CASRGYTEAFF. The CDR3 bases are TGTGCCAGCAGGGGGTACACTGAAGCTTTCTTT.

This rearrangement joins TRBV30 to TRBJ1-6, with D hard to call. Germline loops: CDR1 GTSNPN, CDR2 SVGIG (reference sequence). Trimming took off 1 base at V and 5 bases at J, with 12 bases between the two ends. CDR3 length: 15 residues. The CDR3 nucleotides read TGTGCCTGGAGTGGTAGGGTGAGAAATAATTCACCCCTCCACTTT. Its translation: CAWSGRVRNNSPLHF. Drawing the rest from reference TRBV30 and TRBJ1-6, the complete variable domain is SQTIHQWPATLVQPVGSPLSLECTVEGTSNPNLYWYRQAAGRGLQLLFYSVGIGQISSEVPQNLSASRPQDRQFILSSKKLLLSDSGFYLCAWSGRVRNNSPLHFGNGTRLTVT.

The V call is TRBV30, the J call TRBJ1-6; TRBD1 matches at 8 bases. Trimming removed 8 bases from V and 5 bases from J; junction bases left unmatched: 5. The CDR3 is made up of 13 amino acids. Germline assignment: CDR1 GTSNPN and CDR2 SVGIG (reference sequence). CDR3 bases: TGTGCCGGATCGACAGGGGATAATTCACCCCTCCACTTT. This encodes CAGSTGDNSPLHF.

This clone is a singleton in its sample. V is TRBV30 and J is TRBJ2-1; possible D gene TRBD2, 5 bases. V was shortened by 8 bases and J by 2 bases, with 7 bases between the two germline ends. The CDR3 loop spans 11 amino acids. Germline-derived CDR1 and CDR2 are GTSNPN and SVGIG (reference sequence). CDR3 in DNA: TGTGCCCTCGGGACCTACAATGAGCAGTTCTTC. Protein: CALGTYNEQFF.

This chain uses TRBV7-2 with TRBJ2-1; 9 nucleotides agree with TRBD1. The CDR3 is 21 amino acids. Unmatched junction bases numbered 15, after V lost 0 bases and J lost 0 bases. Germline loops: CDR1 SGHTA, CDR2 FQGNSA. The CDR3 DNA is TGTGCCAGCAGCTTAGCAGGTGGTTGGGGACAGGGCCCGAGCTCCTACAATGAGCAGTTCTTC. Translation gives CASSLAGGWGQGPSSYNEQFF.

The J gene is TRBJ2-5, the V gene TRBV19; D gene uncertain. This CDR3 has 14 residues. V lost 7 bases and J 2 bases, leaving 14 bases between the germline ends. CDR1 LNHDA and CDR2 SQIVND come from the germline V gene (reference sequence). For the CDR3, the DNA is TGTGCCAGTACCCAAAGGCCCTTTCAAGAGACCCAGTACTTC. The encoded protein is CASTQRPFQETQYF.

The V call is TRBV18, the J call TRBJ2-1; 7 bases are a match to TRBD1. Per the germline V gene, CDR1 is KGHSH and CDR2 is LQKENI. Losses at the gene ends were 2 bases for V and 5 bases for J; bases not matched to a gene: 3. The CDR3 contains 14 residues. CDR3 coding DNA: TGTGCCAGCTCACCAGTCGGACAGGACAATGAGCAGTTCTTC. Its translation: CASSPVGQDNEQFF.

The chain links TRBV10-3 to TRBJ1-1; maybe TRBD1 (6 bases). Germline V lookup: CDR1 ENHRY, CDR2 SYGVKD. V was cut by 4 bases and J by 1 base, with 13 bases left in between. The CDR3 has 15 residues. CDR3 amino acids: CAISGRGMGNTEAFF. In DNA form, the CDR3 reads TGTGCCATCAGTGGGAGGGGGATGGGGAACACTGAAGCTTTCTTT.

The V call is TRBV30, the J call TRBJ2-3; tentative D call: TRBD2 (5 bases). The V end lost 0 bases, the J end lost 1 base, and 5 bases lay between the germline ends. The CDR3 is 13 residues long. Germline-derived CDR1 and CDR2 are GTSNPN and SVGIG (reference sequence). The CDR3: CAWSVGGTDTQYF. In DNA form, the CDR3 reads TGTGCCTGGAGTGTCGGGGGCACAGATACGCAGTATTTT.

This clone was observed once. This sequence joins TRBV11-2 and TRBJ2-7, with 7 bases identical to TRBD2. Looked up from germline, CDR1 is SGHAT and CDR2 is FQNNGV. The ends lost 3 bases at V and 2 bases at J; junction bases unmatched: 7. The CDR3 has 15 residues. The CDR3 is CASSFGRTRAYEQYF. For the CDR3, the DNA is TGTGCCAGCAGCTTTGGGCGGACTAGGGCCTACGAGCAGTACTTC.

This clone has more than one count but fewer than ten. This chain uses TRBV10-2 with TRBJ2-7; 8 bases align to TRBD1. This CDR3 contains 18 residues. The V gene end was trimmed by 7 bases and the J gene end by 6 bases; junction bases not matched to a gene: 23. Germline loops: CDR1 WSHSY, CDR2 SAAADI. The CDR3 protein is CASTLRGQVFGSPAEQYF. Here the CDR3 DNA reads TGCGCCAGCACTCTAAGGGGACAGGTTTTTGGTTCTCCCGCCGAGCAGTACTTC.

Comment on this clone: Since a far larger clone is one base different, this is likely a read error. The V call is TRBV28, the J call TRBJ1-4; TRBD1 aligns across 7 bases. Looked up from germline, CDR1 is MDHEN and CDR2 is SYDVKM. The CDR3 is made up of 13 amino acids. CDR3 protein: CASHQGGDEELFF. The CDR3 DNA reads TGTGCCAGCCACCAGGGGGGGGATGAAGAACTGTTTTTT.

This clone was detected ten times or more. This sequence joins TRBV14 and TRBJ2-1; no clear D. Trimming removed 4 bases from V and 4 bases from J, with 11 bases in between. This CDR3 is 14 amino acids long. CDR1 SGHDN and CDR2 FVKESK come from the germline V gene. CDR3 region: CASSPTAGYNEQFF. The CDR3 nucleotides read TGTGCCAGCAGCCCCACGGCCGGGTACAATGAGCAGTTCTTC.

The CDR3 protein is CASSRGQGADTEAFF. The CDR3, as DNA: TGCGCCAGCAGCAGAGGACAGGGGGCAGACACTGAAGCTTTCTTT. The chain recombines TRBV4-1 with TRBJ1-1; 11 bases map to TRBD1. The CDR3 covers 15 residues. V lost 5 bases to trimming and J lost 3 bases; unmatched junction nucleotides: 5. Germline CDR1 and CDR2: MGHRA and YSYEKL.

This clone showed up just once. The CDR3 nucleotides read TGTGCCAGCAGCTCCTGGGGGCACTACGAGCAGTACTTC. It encodes CASSSWGHYEQYF. The chain links TRBV11-2 to TRBJ2-7; a possible D gene is TRBD1 (6 bases). This CDR3 is built from 13 residues. Germline assignment: CDR1 SGHAT and CDR2 FQNNGV. The germline V and J ends were trimmed by 4 bases and 3 bases, with 10 bases remaining between them.